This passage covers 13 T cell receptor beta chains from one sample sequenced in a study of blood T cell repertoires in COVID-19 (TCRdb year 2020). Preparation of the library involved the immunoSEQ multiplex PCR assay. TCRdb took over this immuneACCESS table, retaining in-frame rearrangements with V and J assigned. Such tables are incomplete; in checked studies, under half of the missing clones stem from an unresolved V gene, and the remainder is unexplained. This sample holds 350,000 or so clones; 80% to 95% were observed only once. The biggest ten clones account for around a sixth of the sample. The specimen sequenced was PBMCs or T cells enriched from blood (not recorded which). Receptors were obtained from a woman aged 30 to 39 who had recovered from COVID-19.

DNA for the CDR3: TGTGCCTGGGTTGACAGCCTGAACACTGAAGCTTTCTTT. It encodes CAWVDSLNTEAFF. This rearrangement joins TRBV30 to TRBJ1-1, with D maybe TRBD1 (5 bases). The CDR3 is 13 residues long. Trimming shortened V by 5 bases and J by 0 bases, and 10 bases separated the two germline ends. Germline V lookup: CDR1 GTSNPN, CDR2 SVGIG (reference sequence).

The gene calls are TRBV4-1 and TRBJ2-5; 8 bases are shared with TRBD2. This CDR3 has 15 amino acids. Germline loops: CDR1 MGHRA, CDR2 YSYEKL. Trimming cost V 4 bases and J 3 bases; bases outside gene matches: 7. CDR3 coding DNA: TGCGCCAGCAGCCCCCGGGAGGGGCGGAAAGAGACCCAGTACTTC. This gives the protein CASSPREGRKETQYF.

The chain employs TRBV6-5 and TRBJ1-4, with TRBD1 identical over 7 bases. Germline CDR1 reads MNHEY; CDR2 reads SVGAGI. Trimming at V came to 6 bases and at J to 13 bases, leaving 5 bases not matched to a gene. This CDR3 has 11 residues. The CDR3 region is CASSDRERLFF. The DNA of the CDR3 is TGTGCCAGCAGCGACAGGGAGAGACTGTTTTTT.

The CDR3 region has the DNA TGTGCCAGTAGTATGGGACTAGTCTACGAGCAGTACTTC. This encodes CASSMGLVYEQYF. The chain carries TRBV19 and TRBJ2-7; TRBD2 matches 8 bases. The CDR3 has 13 residues. The V gene's germline CDR1 is LNHDA and CDR2 SQIVND (reference sequence). V dropped 3 bases and J dropped 3; count of bases not matched to a gene: 1.

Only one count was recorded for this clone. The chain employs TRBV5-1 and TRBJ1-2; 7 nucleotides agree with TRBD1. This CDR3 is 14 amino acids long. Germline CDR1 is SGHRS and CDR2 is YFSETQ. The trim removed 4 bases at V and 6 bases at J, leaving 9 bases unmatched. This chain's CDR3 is CASSPINRGDGYTF. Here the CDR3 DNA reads TGCGCCAGCAGCCCAATAAACAGGGGCGATGGCTACACCTTC.

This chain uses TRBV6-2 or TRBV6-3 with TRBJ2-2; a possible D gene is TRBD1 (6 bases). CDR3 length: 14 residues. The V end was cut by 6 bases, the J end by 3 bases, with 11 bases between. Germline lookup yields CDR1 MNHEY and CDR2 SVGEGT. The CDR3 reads CASSRRGYTGELFF. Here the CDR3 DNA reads TGTGCCAGCAGCCGCAGGGGATACACCGGGGAGCTGTTTTTT.

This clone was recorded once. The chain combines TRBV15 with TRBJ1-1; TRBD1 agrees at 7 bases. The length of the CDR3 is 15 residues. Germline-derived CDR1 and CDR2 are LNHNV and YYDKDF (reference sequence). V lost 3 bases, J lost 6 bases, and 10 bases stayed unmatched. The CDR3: CATSRKGDRRSEAFF. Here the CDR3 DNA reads TGTGCCACCAGCAGGAAAGGGGACAGAAGATCTGAAGCTTTCTTT. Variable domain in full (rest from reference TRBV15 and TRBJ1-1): DAMVIQNPRYQVTQFGKPVTLSCSQTLNHNVMYWYQQKSSQAPKLLFHYYDKDFNNEADTPDNFQSRRPNTSFCFLDIRSPGLGDTAMYLCATSRKGDRRSEAFFGQGTRLTVV.

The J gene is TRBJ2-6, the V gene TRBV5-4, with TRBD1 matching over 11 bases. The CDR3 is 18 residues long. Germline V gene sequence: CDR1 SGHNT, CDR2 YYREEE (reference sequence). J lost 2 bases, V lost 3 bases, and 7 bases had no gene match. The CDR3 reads CASSWDRGTAPGANVLTF. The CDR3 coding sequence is TGTGCCAGCAGCTGGGACAGGGGGACGGCCCCTGGGGCCAACGTCCTGACTTTC.

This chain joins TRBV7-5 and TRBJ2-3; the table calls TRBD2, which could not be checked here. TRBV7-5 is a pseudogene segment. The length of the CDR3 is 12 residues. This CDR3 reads CASRRLTDTQYF. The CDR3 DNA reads TGTGCCTCGAGGCGCCTTACAGATACGCAGTATTTT.

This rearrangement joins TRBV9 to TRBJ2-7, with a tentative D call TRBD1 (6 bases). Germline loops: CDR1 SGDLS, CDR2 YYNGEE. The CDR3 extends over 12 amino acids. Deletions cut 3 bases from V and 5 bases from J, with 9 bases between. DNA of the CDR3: TGTGCCAGCAGCGGGCAGGGGAACGAGCAGTACTTC. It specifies CASSGQGNEQYF.

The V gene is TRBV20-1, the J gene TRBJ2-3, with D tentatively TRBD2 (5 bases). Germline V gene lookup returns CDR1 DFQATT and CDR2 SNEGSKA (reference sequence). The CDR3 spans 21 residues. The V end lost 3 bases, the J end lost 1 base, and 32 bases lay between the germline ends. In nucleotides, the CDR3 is TGCAGTGCTAGTGACTCGGTGTTGGGCGGGTCGATATCTTCTGGCACAGATACGCAGTATTTT. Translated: CSASDSVLGGSISSGTDTQYF.

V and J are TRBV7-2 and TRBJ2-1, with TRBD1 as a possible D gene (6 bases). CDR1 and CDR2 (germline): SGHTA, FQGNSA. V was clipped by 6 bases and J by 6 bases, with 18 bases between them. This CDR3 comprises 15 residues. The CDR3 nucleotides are TGTGCCAGCAGGGAGAGACAGGCTTTTGGCAATGAGCAGTTCTTC. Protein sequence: CASRERQAFGNEQFF.

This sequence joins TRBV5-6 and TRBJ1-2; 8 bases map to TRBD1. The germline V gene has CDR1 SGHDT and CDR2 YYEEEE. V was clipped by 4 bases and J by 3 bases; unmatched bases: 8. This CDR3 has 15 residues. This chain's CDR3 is CASSTPTGAYYGYTF. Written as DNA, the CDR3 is TGTGCCAGCAGCACACCGACAGGGGCTTACTATGGCTACACCTTC.